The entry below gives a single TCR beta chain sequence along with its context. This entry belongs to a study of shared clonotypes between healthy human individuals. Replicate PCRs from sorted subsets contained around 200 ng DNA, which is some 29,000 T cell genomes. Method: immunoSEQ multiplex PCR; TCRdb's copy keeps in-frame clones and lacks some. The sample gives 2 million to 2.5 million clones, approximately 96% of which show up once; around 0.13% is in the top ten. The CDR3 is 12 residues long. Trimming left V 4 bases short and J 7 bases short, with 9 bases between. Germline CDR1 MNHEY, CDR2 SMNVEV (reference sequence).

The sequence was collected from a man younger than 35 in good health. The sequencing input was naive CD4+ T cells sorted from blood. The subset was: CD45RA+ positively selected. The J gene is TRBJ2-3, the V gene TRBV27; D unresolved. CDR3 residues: CASSYTSNTQYF. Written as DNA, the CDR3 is TGTGCCAGCAGTTACACTTCAAATACGCAGTATTTT.